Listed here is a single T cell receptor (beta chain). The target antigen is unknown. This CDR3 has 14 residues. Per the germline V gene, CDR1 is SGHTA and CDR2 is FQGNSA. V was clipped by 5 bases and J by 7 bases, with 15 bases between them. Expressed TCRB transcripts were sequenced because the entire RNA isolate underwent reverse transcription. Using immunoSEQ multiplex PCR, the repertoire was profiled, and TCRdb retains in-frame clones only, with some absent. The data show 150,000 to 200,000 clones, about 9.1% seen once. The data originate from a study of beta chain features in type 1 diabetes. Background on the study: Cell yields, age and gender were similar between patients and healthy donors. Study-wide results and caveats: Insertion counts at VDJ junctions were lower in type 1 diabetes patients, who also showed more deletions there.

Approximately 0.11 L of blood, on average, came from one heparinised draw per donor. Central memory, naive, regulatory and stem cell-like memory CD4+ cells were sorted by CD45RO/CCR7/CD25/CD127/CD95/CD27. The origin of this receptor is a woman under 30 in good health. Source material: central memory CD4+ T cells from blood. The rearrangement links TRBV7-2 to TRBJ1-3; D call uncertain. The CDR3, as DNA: TGTGCCAGCAGCCCGGCCGGGAATGGTAACACCATATATTTT. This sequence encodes CASSPAGNGNTIYF.